This T cell receptor beta chain was identified during a study of cytomegalovirus exposure and HLA in healthy donors. About the study: Around 180 million T cells yielded under 130 million unique TCR beta sequences in earlier analysis.

Concerning this clone itself: Its antigen is undetermined.

General study results and limits: Common viral pathogens (according to a later analysis) appeared linked to several of the most significant clusters. CMV serostatus alone was available as immune exposure information. Later analysis showed most CMV-associated TCR beta chains appearing HLA-restricted.

The PCR employed 60 Vbeta primers together with 13 Jbeta primers. The protocol was immunoSEQ multiplex PCR, while the TCRdb copy is restricted to in-frame clones and leaves out a portion. Of fewer than 250,000 clones in the sample, roughly 84% were seen once. The sequenced sample was PBMCs. The source is a boy younger than 10 in good health and CMV-seronegative.

CDR3 in DNA: TGTGCCAGCAGTTACACCACAGGGGTTAAGGTTGGAGCTTTCTTT. Its translation is CASSYTTGVKVGAFF. J is TRBJ1-1 and V is TRBV6-6, with 7 bases lining up with TRBD1. The CDR3 consists of 15 residues. With V trimmed by 2 bases and J by 10 bases, 13 bases remained unmatched. Germline CDR1 and CDR2: MNHNY and SVGAGI (reference sequence).